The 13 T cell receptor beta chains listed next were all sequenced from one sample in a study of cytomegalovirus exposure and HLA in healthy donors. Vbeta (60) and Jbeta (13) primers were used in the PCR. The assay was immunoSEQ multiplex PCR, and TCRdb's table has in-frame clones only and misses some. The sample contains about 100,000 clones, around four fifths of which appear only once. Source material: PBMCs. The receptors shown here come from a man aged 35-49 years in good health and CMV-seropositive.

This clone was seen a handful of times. The CDR3 nucleotides read TGTGCCAGCAGCCCCGGGACTAGCGGGGGGGGAGAGACCCAGTACTTC. Residues: CASSPGTSGGGETQYF. This chain connects TRBV11-2 to TRBJ2-5; 16 bases fit TRBD2. Losses at the gene ends were 5 bases for V and 4 bases for J; bases not matched to a gene: 4. The germline V gene encodes CDR1 SGHAT and CDR2 FQNNGV. CDR3 size: 16 residues. Looking up the rest from reference TRBV11-2 and TRBJ2-5 gives the full variable domain: EAGVAQSPRYKIIEKRQSVAFWCNPISGHATLYWYQQILGQGPKLLIQFQNNGVVDDSQLPKDRFSAERLKGVDSTLKIQPAKLEDSAVYLCASSPGTSGGGETQYFGPGTRLLVL.

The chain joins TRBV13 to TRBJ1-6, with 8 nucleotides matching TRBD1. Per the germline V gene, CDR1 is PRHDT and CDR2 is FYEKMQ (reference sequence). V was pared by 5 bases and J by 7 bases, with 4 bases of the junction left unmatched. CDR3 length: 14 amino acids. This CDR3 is CASSQGQGNSPLHF. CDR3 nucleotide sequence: TGTGCCAGCAGCCAAGGACAGGGAAATTCACCCCTCCACTTT.

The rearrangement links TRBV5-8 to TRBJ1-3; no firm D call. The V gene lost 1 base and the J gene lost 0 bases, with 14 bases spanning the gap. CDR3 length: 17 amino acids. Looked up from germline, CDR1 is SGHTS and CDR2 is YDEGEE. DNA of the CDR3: TGTGCCAGCAGCTTGAGACTCGGCAGACTCTCTGGAAACACCATATATTTT. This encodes CASSLRLGRLSGNTIYF.

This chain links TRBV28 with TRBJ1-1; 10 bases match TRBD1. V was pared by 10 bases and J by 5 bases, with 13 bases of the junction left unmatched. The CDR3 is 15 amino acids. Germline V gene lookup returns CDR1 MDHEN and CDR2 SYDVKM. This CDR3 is CATRKLRTGGTEAFF. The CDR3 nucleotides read TGTGCCACCAGAAAGTTACGGACAGGGGGGACTGAAGCTTTCTTT.

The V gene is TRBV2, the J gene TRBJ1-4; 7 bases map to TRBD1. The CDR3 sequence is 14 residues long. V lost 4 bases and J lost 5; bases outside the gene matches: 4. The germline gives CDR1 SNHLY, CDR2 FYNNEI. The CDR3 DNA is TGTGCCAGCAGTGCCCGGACAGGCAATGAAAAACTGTTTTTT. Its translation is CASSARTGNEKLFF.

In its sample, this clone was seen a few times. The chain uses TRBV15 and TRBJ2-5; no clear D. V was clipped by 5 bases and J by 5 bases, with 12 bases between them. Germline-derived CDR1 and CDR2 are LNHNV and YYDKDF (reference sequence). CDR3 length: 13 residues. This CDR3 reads CATSGIAGETQYF. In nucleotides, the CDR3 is TGTGCCACCAGCGGCATAGCTGGGGAGACCCAGTACTTC.

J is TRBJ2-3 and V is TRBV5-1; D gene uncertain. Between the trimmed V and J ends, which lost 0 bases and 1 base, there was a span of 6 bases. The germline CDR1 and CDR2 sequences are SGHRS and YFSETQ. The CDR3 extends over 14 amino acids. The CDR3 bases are TGCGCCAGCAGCTTGGCCCCAGGCACAGATACGCAGTATTTT. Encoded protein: CASSLAPGTDTQYF.

The CDR3, as DNA: TGTGCCAGCTCACCCCCGGGACTAGCGGGGTCTGGGGCCAACGTCCTGACTTTC. Protein product: CASSPPGLAGSGANVLTF. This chain joins TRBV18 and TRBJ2-6; 13 nucleotides match TRBD2. The germline V gene encodes CDR1 KGHSH and CDR2 LQKENI. This CDR3 is 18 amino acids long. V trimming: 3 bases; J trimming: 1 base; junction bases outside the gene matches: 3.

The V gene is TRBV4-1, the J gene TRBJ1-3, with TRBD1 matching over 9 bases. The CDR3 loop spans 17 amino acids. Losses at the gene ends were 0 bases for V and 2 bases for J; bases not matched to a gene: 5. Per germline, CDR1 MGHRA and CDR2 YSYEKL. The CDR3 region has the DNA TGCGCCAGCAGCCAAGATTGGTGGGACAGGGCTGGAAACACCATATATTTT. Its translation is CASSQDWWDRAGNTIYF.

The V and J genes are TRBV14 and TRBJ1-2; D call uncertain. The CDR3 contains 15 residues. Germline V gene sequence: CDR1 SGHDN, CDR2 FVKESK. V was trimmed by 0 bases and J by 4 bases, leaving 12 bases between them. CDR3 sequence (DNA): TGTGCCAGCAGCCAAGATAATTATGCGGGCTATGGCTACACCTTC. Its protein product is CASSQDNYAGYGYTF.

CDR3 sequence: CASSTLARTSLDTQYF. The CDR3, as DNA: TGTGCCAGCAGCACCTTAGCTCGGACTAGCTTAGATACGCAGTATTTT. The chain recombines TRBV7-3 with TRBJ2-3, with 8 bases lining up with TRBD2. Per germline, CDR1 SGHTA and CDR2 FQGTGA. The CDR3 consists of 16 residues. V lost 5 bases and J lost 5; bases outside the gene matches: 12. Full variable domain (outside the CDR3, taken from reference TRBV7-3 and TRBJ2-3): GAGVSQTPSNKVTEKGKYVELRCDPISGHTALYWYRQSLGQGPEFLIYFQGTGAADDSGLPNDRFFAVRPEGSVSTLKIQRTERGDSAVYLCASSTLARTSLDTQYFGPGTRLTVL.

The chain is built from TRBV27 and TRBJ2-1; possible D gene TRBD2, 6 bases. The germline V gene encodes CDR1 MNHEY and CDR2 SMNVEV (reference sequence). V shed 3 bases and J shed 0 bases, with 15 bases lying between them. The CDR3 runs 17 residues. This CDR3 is CASSLPPSGFSYNEQFF. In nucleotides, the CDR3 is TGTGCCAGCAGTTTGCCTCCCAGCGGGTTCTCCTACAATGAGCAGTTCTTC.

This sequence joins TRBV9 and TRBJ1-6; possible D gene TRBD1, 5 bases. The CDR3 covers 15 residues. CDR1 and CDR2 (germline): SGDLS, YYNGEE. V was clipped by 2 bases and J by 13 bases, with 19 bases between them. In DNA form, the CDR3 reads TGTGCCAGCAGCGTGGGGCCCGACAGCAGTTCGCCCCTCCACTTT. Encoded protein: CASSVGPDSSSPLHF.